This T cell receptor beta chain came from a study of human T cells and chemical hapten exposure. As for the study in general: Mostly female, the patients presented with alopecia areata, totalis or universalis.

Specified time point: pre-sensitization, week 0. Treatment denoted: therapeutic diphenylcyclopropenone sensitization with weekly scalp DPC. Germline V lookup: CDR1 SGHVS, CDR2 FQNEAQ. This CDR3 comprises 19 residues. V gave up 5 bases and J gave up 1 base; unmatched junction bases: 16. Study results and limitations: Significantly greater numbers of large CDR3 similarity clusters came from expanded TCRs than from controls.

There are many counts of this clonotype. Its antigen remains unidentified. In the authors' workflow: Sample-level TCR yields exhibited a median of about 96,000, with a range of about 23,224 to 700,000. Using its own MiXCR run on the RACE reads, TCRdb lists one record per CDR3 protein. TCRdb, not the original authors, processed these V and J calls. The sample lists under 400,000 distinct CDR3 sequences; approximately 5% were seen once. The receptor was isolated from a woman aged 50 to 65 with alopecia areata. Some clones in this sample may be carry-over from other donors' samples. This chain joins TRBV7-8 and TRBJ2-5; TRBD2 matches at 10 bases. The sample was whole blood, taken in connection with sensitization to the hapten diphenylcyclopropenone (DPC). CDR3 in amino acids: CASSQPTRLAGVGQETQYF. CDR3 nucleotides: TGTGCCAGCAGCCAGCCCACCCGGCTAGCGGGAGTTGGCCAAGAGACCCAGTACTTC.